Below, 18 T cell receptor beta chains from the same sample are listed, as sequenced in a study of beta chain features in type 1 diabetes (dated by TCRdb to the late 2010s). These TCRs are of unknown antigen specificity. Study-wide findings and limitations: Type 1 diabetes patients showed a moderate but significant shortening of TCRB CDR3 length in all four CD4+ subsets.

The library was prepared using the immunoSEQ multiplex PCR assay. The entire isolated RNA was reverse transcribed using the High Capacity cDNA Reverse Transcription Kit, and thus expressed TCRB transcripts were sequenced. TCRdb re-hosts the immuneACCESS table, in-frame sequences only. Its copies lack some clones; in the studies checked, an unresolved V gene accounts for under half of them, and the cause for the rest is not known. For this sample the table gives approximately 260,000 clones, of which roughly 24% were detected only once. Approximately 0.011% of the sample is in the top ten clones. The specimen sequenced was naive CD4+ T cells from blood. Taken with the paper, the label for cell subset or site translates to: true naive CD4+ T cells. These receptors were obtained from a woman in her twenties or thirties with type 1 diabetes.

The chain is built from TRBV29-1 and TRBJ1-2, with D hard to call. The CDR3 loop spans 13 amino acids. Germline V lookup: CDR1 SQVTM, CDR2 ANQGSEA. V lost 3 bases, J lost 5 bases, and 13 bases lay in between. The CDR3 bases are TGCAGCGTTGAGGTCCGGACGGGATATGGCTACACCTTC. Translating it yields CSVEVRTGYGYTF.

This sequence joins TRBV7-9 and TRBJ1-2; TRBD1 is a possible D gene (5 bases). The CDR3 runs 15 residues. CDR1 and CDR2 from the germline V gene are SEHNR and FQNEAQ (reference sequence). V was cut by 1 base and J by 3 bases, with 12 bases left in between. The CDR3: CASSLGAGSDYGYTF. The CDR3 DNA reads TGTGCCAGCAGCTTAGGGGCAGGGTCGGACTATGGCTACACCTTC.

This clone was counted only a few times. The identical CDR3 is also encoded by other nucleotide sequences in the sample. V gene TRBV28 combines with J gene TRBJ2-1; D unclear. CDR3 size: 11 residues. With 6 bases removed from V and 4 bases from J, the gap between germline ends came to 4 bases. The germline gives CDR1 MDHEN, CDR2 SYDVKM. The CDR3 reads CASSRYNEQFF. In nucleotides, the CDR3 is TGTGCCAGCAGCCGGTACAATGAGCAGTTCTTC.

This clone was seen a few times. The sample contains more than one DNA sequence encoding this CDR3. This chain uses TRBV19 with TRBJ2-1, with a tentative D call TRBD2 (5 bases). The germline gives CDR1 LNHDA, CDR2 SQIVND (reference sequence). The ends were cut back, 9 bases at V and 7 bases at J, with 10 bases in the middle. The CDR3 sequence is 11 residues long. CDR3 DNA sequence: TGTGCCAGCAGGACGGGGAATGAGCAGTTCTTC. It translates to CASRTGNEQFF.

The chain is built from TRBV6-5 and TRBJ2-7, with a tentative D call TRBD2 (5 bases). Germline assignment: CDR1 MNHEY and CDR2 SVGAGI. The CDR3 has 16 residues. V lost 4 bases, J lost 4 bases, and 20 bases lay in between. The CDR3 spells CASSSHPWRGSYEQYF. The CDR3 coding sequence is TGTGCCAGCAGTTCCCATCCCTGGAGAGGGAGTTACGAGCAGTACTTC.

This chain uses TRBV6-5 with TRBJ2-1; D uncertain. The CDR3 spans 12 residues. The germline V and J ends were trimmed by 4 bases and 7 bases, with 8 bases remaining between them. Germline V lookup: CDR1 MNHEY, CDR2 SVGAGI. CDR3 bases: TGTGCCAGCAGTTTAACTTGGAATGAGCAGTTCTTC. Its protein is CASSLTWNEQFF.

This rearrangement joins TRBV29-1 to TRBJ2-5; 9 bases agree with TRBD1. There are 13 residues in the CDR3. Germline V CDR1 and CDR2: SQVTM, ANQGSEA. Trimming took 4 bases from V and 5 from J; bases not matched to a gene: 5. For the CDR3, the DNA is TGCAGCGTTGTGGGACAGGGTGTGGAGACCCAGTACTTC. Protein product: CSVVGQGVETQYF. Full variable domain (rest looked up from reference TRBV29-1 and TRBJ2-5): SAVISQKPSRDICQRGTSLTIQCQVDSQVTMMFWYRQQPGQSLTLIATANQGSEATYESGFVIDKFPISRPNLTFSTLTVSNMSPEDSSIYLCSVVGQGVETQYFGPGTRLLVL.

The rearrangement uses TRBV7-9 and TRBJ2-3; 8 bases fit TRBD2. The CDR3 has 16 residues. Germline CDR1 reads SEHNR; CDR2 reads FQNEAQ (reference sequence). Germline trimming cut 1 base from V and 3 bases from J; bases unmatched to any gene: 6. CDR3 in DNA: TGTGCCAGCAGCTTAGTGAGCGGGAGTGGGACAGATACGCAGTATTTT. Amino acids: CASSLVSGSGTDTQYF.

This chain connects TRBV25-1 to TRBJ1-4; 8 bases line up with TRBD1. The V gene's germline CDR1 is MGHDK and CDR2 SYGVNS. The CDR3 has 16 amino acids. The V segment lost 4 bases and the J segment 8 bases; nucleotides outside the gene matches: 12. The CDR3, as DNA: TGTGCCAGCAGTGGCACGTGGGGGGGACAGGAAGAAAAACTGTTTTTT. Translation: CASSGTWGGQEEKLFF.

V is TRBV6-5 and J is TRBJ2-7; tentative D call: TRBD2 (7 bases). V was clipped by 8 bases and J by 7 bases, with 12 bases between them. This CDR3 comprises 11 residues. Germline values: CDR1 MNHEY, CDR2 SVGAGI. CDR3 region: CASGGGREQYF. CDR3 sequence (DNA): TGTGCCAGCGGGGGGGGGCGGGAGCAGTACTTC.

V gene TRBV11-2 combines with J gene TRBJ2-3; no clear D. Germline CDR1 SGHAT, CDR2 FQNNGV. The CDR3 contains 11 residues. Trimming stripped 3 bases from V and 7 bases from J, with 5 bases between. The CDR3 bases are TGTGCCAGCAGCTTTCTGTATACGCAGTATTTT. The encoded protein is CASSFLYTQYF.

The chain links TRBV18 to TRBJ2-3; 7 bases are a match to TRBD1. This CDR3 is built from 16 residues. V dropped 6 bases and J dropped 1; count of bases not matched to a gene: 10. The germline V gene has CDR1 KGHSH and CDR2 LQKENI. The CDR3 protein is CASSLTDRLGTDTQYF. CDR3 DNA: TGTGCCAGCTCCCTAACGGACAGGTTAGGCACAGATACGCAGTATTTT.

This clone was detected a few times. The chain couples TRBV20-1 to TRBJ1-2; D possibly corresponds to TRBD1 (5 bases). The germline V and J ends were trimmed by 4 bases and 11 bases, with 11 bases remaining between them. Looked up from germline, CDR1 is DFQATT and CDR2 is SNEGSKA (reference sequence). This CDR3 region has 10 residues. The CDR3 loop is CSAKSRVYTF. DNA of the CDR3: TGCAGTGCTAAATCCAGGGTATACACCTTC.

The V gene is TRBV9, the J gene TRBJ1-2; D uncertain. From germline, CDR1 is SGDLS and CDR2 YYNGEE. The V and J ends lost 3 bases and 5 bases respectively, with 17 bases between them. This CDR3 is built from 15 residues. This chain's CDR3 is CASSGHPHPLYGYTF. CDR3 nucleotide sequence: TGTGCCAGCAGCGGACATCCCCACCCTCTTTATGGCTACACCTTC.

This rearrangement joins TRBV7-3 to TRBJ2-1; 7 positions match TRBD1. The CDR3 sequence is 16 residues long. The V segment lost 5 bases and the J segment 7 bases; nucleotides outside the gene matches: 14. Germline V gene lookup returns CDR1 SGHTA and CDR2 FQGTGA. CDR3 sequence reads: CASSPPGQDLWNEQFF. The CDR3 region has the DNA TGTGCCAGCAGCCCACCCGGACAGGACCTGTGGAATGAGCAGTTCTTC.

This clone was observed a few times. The rearrangement uses TRBV9 and TRBJ2-7; 12 bases are shared with TRBD2. Germline CDR1 and CDR2: SGDLS and YYNGEE. The CDR3 is 16 amino acids. The J segment lost 1 base and the V segment lost 0 bases, leaving 2 bases of the junction unmatched. The CDR3, as DNA: TGTGCCAGCAGCGTAGGTCTAGCGGGAGGGTCCTACGAGCAGTACTTC. Its protein is CASSVGLAGGSYEQYF.

The sample holds a few counts of this clone. The chain has TRBV5-4 and TRBJ1-1; D perhaps matches TRBD1 (5 bases). The germline V gene has CDR1 SGHNT and CDR2 YYREEE (reference sequence). The CDR3 spans 15 residues. The V and J ends lost 0 bases and 1 base respectively, with 10 bases between them. The CDR3 reads CASSLGPTENTEAFF. In nucleotides, the CDR3 is TGTGCCAGCAGCTTGGGGCCGACAGAGAACACTGAAGCTTTCTTT.

V and J are TRBV29-1 and TRBJ2-1, with D uncertain. Germline-derived CDR1 and CDR2 are SQVTM and ANQGSEA. V dropped 7 bases and J dropped 7 bases, with 14 bases sitting between them. CDR3 length: 12 residues. The DNA for the CDR3 is TGCAGCGCTGTTGCCGTGAGGAATGAGCAGTTCTTC. Its translation is CSAVAVRNEQFF.